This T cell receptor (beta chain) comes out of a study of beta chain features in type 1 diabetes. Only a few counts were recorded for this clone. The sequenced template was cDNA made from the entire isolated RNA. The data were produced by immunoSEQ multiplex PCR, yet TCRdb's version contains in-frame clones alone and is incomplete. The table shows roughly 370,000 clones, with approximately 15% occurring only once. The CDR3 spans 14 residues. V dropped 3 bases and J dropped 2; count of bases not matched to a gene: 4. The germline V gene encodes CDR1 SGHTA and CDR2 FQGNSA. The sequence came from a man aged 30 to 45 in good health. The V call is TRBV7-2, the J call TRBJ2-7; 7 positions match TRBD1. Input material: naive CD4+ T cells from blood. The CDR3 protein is CASSLGQLPYEQYF. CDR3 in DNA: TGTGCCAGCAGCTTGGGACAGCTACCCTACGAGCAGTACTTC.